Shown below are 24 T cell receptor beta chains from a single sample sequenced in a study of blood T cells in healthy people across ages. A J-beta primer mix and a sample-barcoded 5' primer were used in a second PCR of about 6 to 12 cycles. TCRdb processed the 5' RACE reads anew with MiXCR; each CDR3 protein has one entry. Seen here are 780,000 or so distinct CDR3 sequences, approximately 60% observed once, and the top ten hold roughly 24%. Sample: blood. These receptors all come from a man aged 40-49 years in good health.

The CDR3 is CASREQLNQPQHF. Written as DNA, the CDR3 is TGTGCCAGCCGGGAGCAGCTAAATCAGCCCCAGCATTTT. The chain uses TRBV18 and TRBJ1-5, with D uncertain. The V end lost 8 bases, the J end lost 4 bases, and 12 bases lay between the germline ends. CDR3 length: 13 amino acids. Looked up from germline, CDR1 is KGHSH and CDR2 is LQKENI.

The CDR3 is CASAPAGVGTQYF. The CDR3 DNA follows: TGTGCCAGCGCTCCCGCGGGGGTGGGGACGCAGTATTTT. The V call is TRBV7-2, the J call TRBJ2-3, with 7 bases lining up with TRBD2. Germline CDR1 and CDR2: SGHTA and FQGNSA. The CDR3 runs 13 residues. J lost 9 bases, V lost 8 bases, and 11 bases had no gene match.

J is TRBJ2-7 and V is TRBV2; D not resolved. This CDR3 spans 15 amino acids. With 7 bases removed from V and 0 bases from J, the gap between germline ends came to 16 bases. CDR1 is SNHLY, CDR2 FYNNEI, per germline. The CDR3 spells CASKTAQTVSYEQYF. The CDR3 coding sequence is TGTGCCAGCAAAACAGCCCAAACCGTCTCCTACGAGCAGTACTTC.

The chain is built from TRBV5-1 and TRBJ1-4, with D possibly TRBD1 on 5 matching bases. This CDR3 spans 15 amino acids. CDR1 SGHRS and CDR2 YFSETQ come from the germline V gene. Trimming stripped 0 bases from V and 9 bases from J, with 15 bases between. The CDR3 region has the DNA TGCGCCAGCAGCTTGGAGGGCAGGGCAGCGAAAAAACTGTTTTTT. Protein product: CASSLEGRAAKKLFF. The full variable domain, rest sourced from reference TRBV5-1 and TRBJ1-4, is KAGVTQTPRYLIKTRGQQVTLSCSPISGHRSVSWYQQTPGQGLQFLFEYFSETQRNKGNFPGRFSGRQFSNSRSEMNVSTLELGDSALYLCASSLEGRAAKKLFFGSGTQLSVL.

The chain links TRBV4-1 to TRBJ2-7, with D hard to call. Matching the DNA end better, TRBJ2-5 makes the J call doubtful. CDR3 size: 13 residues. Germline V gene data show CDR1 as MGHRA and CDR2 as YSYEKL. CDR3: CASSQTRSGTQYF. CDR3 in DNA: TGCGCCAGCAGCCAGACTCGCTCGGGGACCCAGTACTTC.

There are a few counts of this clonotype. Possible read error: a much larger clone is one base away. The chain joins TRBV2 to TRBJ2-7; the match to TRBD2 covers 13 bases. Germline-derived CDR1 and CDR2 are SNHLY and FYNNEI. This CDR3 contains 15 residues. With V trimmed by 6 bases and J by 2 bases, 4 bases remained unmatched. The CDR3 region is CASSVLAGGPYEQYF. CDR3 DNA: TGTGCCAGCAGCGTACTAGCGGGAGGGCCCTACGAGCAGTACTTC.

This clonotype was seen more than once but under ten times. CDR3 sequence (DNA): TGCAGCACCCTTCGACTAGCGGGAGCGAATGAGCAGTTCTTC. Protein product: CSTLRLAGANEQFF. The chain joins TRBV29-1 to TRBJ2-1; TRBD2 matches 12 bases. The CDR3 is 14 amino acids. Germline CDR1 reads SQVTM; CDR2 reads ANQGSEA. Trimming removed 8 bases from V and 7 bases from J; junction bases left unmatched: 9.

In its sample, this clonotype was seen a few times. CDR3 in DNA: TGCAGTGCTAGAGGGGGGACTCGGGAGACCCAGTACTTC. Translating it yields CSARGGTRETQYF. The rearrangement links TRBV20-1 to TRBJ2-5; D is perhaps TRBD2 (6 bases). Trimming shortened V by 1 base and J by 5 bases, and 11 bases separated the two germline ends. CDR3 length: 13 amino acids. Germline V lookup: CDR1 DFQATT, CDR2 SNEGSKA (reference sequence).

This clonotype has only a few counts. The V gene is TRBV29-1, the J gene TRBJ2-1; no reliable D call. The CDR3 has 15 amino acids. From germline, CDR1 is SQVTM and CDR2 ANQGSEA. V was trimmed by 4 bases and J by 10 bases, leaving 23 bases between them. CDR3 in amino acids: CSVGVVGVPEQEQFF. The CDR3 DNA reads TGCAGCGTTGGAGTAGTTGGGGTTCCCGAACAGGAGCAGTTCTTC.

The chain links TRBV7-6 to TRBJ2-7; a weak D match, TRBD2 (7 bases). Germline CDR1 SGHVS, CDR2 FNYEAQ. V dropped 2 bases and J dropped 7 bases, with 21 bases sitting between them. This CDR3 comprises 16 residues. The CDR3 DNA reads TGTGCCAGCAGCTTAAACCGGGGGGCTGGTGGGAATGAGCAGTACTTC. The encoded protein is CASSLNRGAGGNEQYF. The full variable domain, with the rest looked up from reference TRBV7-6 and TRBJ2-7, is GAGVSQSPRYKVTKRGQDVALRCDPISGHVSLYWYRQALGQGPEFLTYFNYEAQQDKSGLPNDRFSAERPEGSISTLTIQRTEQRDSAMYRCASSLNRGAGGNEQYFGPGTRLTVT.

The CDR3 reads CASSYVGGRGEQFF. In DNA form, the CDR3 reads TGTGCCAGCAGTTACGTCGGGGGCAGAGGCGAGCAGTTCTTC. This rearrangement joins TRBV6-5 to TRBJ2-1, with D perhaps assigned TRBD1 or TRBD2 (6 bases each). Trimming stripped 2 bases from V and 10 bases from J, with 15 bases between. The CDR3 is made up of 14 amino acids. Germline V CDR1 and CDR2: MNHEY, SVGAGI.

The chain employs TRBV7-3 and TRBJ2-7, with 8 bases aligning to TRBD1. The end of the DNA is better explained by TRBJ2-5, so the J call may be wrong. CDR1 is SGHTA, CDR2 FQGTGA, per germline. CDR3 length: 16 amino acids. This CDR3 reads CASSLMSGGSFATQYF. In DNA, the CDR3 is TGTGCCAGCAGCTTAATGTCAGGGGGCTCCTTCGCGACCCAGTACTTC.

The count of this clonotype is one. Germline is not matched at one junction end, which may reflect a read error. The J gene is TRBJ2-7, the V gene TRBV28; TRBD1 matches at 7 bases. This CDR3 has 11 residues. The germline CDR1 and CDR2 sequences are MDHEN and SYDVKM. This CDR3 reads CASGRGYDQYF. The CDR3 DNA is TGTGCCAGCGGCAGGGGGTACGATCAGTACTTC. The whole variable domain, remainder taken from reference TRBV28 and TRBJ2-7, is DVKVTQSSRYLVKRTGEKVFLECVQDMDHENMFWYRQDPGLGLRLIYFSYDVKMKEKGDIPEGYSVSREKKERFSLILESASTNQTSMYLCASGRGYDQYFGPGTRLTVT.

This clonotype was observed a few times. The chain links TRBV5-5 to TRBJ2-7; 8 nucleotides align to TRBD1. This CDR3 is built from 16 residues. After removal of 6 bases from V and 3 bases from J, the junction contained 14 bases not matched to a gene. The V gene's germline CDR1 is SGHKS and CDR2 YYEKEE (reference sequence). The CDR3 DNA follows: TGTGCCAGCACCACTACCAGGGGGCGCTTGTACTACGAGCAGTACTTC. Amino acids: CASTTTRGRLYYEQYF.

V gene TRBV9 combines with J gene TRBJ1-6; perhaps TRBD1 as D (5 bases). Trimming removed 0 bases from V and 7 bases from J, with 11 bases in between. Germline V lookup: CDR1 SGDLS, CDR2 YYNGEE. The CDR3 is made up of 15 amino acids. CDR3 region: CASSVDGGKNSPLHF. The DNA of the CDR3 is TGTGCCAGCAGCGTAGATGGGGGAAAGAATTCACCCCTCCACTTT.

The J gene is TRBJ2-1, the V gene TRBV7-9; TRBD2 aligns across 10 bases. With 2 bases clipped from V and 9 bases from J, the junction kept 4 bases outside the gene matches. CDR1 is SEHNR and CDR2 is FQNEAQ in the germline V gene (reference sequence). The CDR3 has 14 amino acids. The CDR3 DNA is TGTGCCAGCAGCTTAAGACTAGCGGGTATTGAGCAGTTCTTC. It codes for CASSLRLAGIEQFF.

The chain carries TRBV15 and TRBJ2-1, with 12 bases matching TRBD2. The CDR3 is 17 residues long. Germline V gives CDR1 LNHNV, CDR2 YYDKDF (reference sequence). Germline trimming cut 0 bases from V and 4 bases from J; bases unmatched to any gene: 4. CDR3 sequence (DNA): TGTGCCACCAGCAGAGATCGCCTAGCGGGAGGGTACAATGAGCAGTTCTTC. This encodes CATSRDRLAGGYNEQFF.

This clonotype was seen a few times. V and J are TRBV27 and TRBJ2-5, with D possibly TRBD2 on 6 matching bases. Trimming pared 6 bases from V and 4 bases from J, leaving 18 bases between. The length of the CDR3 is 15 residues. Germline V gives CDR1 MNHEY, CDR2 SMNVEV (reference sequence). The CDR3 sequence: CASSYTRVGGETQYF. The CDR3 coding sequence is TGTGCCAGCAGCTACACTAGGGTCGGGGGAGAGACCCAGTACTTC.

The V gene is TRBV5-1, the J gene TRBJ2-5, with no clear D. Germline values: CDR1 SGHRS, CDR2 YFSETQ. The CDR3 is 17 residues long. The V end lost 0 bases, the J end lost 4 bases, and 19 bases lay between the germline ends. For the CDR3, the DNA is TGCGCCAGCAGCTTGGCCATTCGACAAGGAGTTAGAGAGACCCAGTACTTC. Its protein product is CASSLAIRQGVRETQYF.

As regards this clonotype: A much larger clone lies a single base off, so this may be a read error. The genes are TRBV4-3 and TRBJ2-1; 9 bases fit TRBD2. Near its end, the DNA agrees better with TRBJ2-7, so the J call may be wrong. The germline gives CDR1 LGHNA, CDR2 YSLEER. The CDR3 contains 16 residues. CDR3 in amino acids: CASSQDITSGYNEQYF. The CDR3 nucleotides read TGCGCCAGCAGCCAAGATATAACTAGCGGGTACAATGAGCAGTACTTC.

V usage is TRBV7-2 and J usage is TRBJ2-7; 7 bases match TRBD2. This CDR3 has 15 amino acids. Germline loops: CDR1 SGHTA, CDR2 FQGNSA. V lost 5 bases to trimming and J lost 1 base; unmatched junction nucleotides: 8. The CDR3 region has the DNA TGTGCCAGCAGCGGGAGGGTAGGGCCATCCTACGAGCAGTACTTC. Translated, it gives CASSGRVGPSYEQYF.

The chain employs TRBV20-1 and TRBJ1-6, with D tentatively TRBD1 (6 bases). Looked up from germline, CDR1 is DFQATT and CDR2 is SNEGSKA (reference sequence). The CDR3 is made up of 15 amino acids. V dropped 0 bases and J dropped 11 bases, with 17 bases sitting between them. In DNA form, the CDR3 reads TGCAGTGCTAGAGACCCCGAGGGGGTTCGCGCACCCCTCCACTTT. Residues: CSARDPEGVRAPLHF.

The chain couples TRBV27 to TRBJ2-3, with 9 bases matching TRBD2. Looked up from germline, CDR1 is MNHEY and CDR2 is SMNVEV (reference sequence). After removal of 2 bases from V and 4 bases from J, the junction contained 10 bases not matched to a gene. This CDR3 region has 17 residues. CDR3 coding DNA: TGTGCCAGCAGTTTAGACCCGTTAGCGGGAGTGCCAGATACGCAGTATTTT. It is translated as CASSLDPLAGVPDTQYF.

Of note for this clonotype: Its ends do not fully match the called genes, so a read error is possible. V usage is TRBV4-1 and J usage is TRBJ2-7, with D maybe TRBD1 (6 bases). The germline gives CDR1 MGHRA, CDR2 YSYEKL. The CDR3 is 14 amino acids. CDR3 nucleotides: TGCGCCAGCGGCCAAGATTTAGTAGGGGGCGAGCAGTACTTC. It specifies CASGQDLVGGEQYF.